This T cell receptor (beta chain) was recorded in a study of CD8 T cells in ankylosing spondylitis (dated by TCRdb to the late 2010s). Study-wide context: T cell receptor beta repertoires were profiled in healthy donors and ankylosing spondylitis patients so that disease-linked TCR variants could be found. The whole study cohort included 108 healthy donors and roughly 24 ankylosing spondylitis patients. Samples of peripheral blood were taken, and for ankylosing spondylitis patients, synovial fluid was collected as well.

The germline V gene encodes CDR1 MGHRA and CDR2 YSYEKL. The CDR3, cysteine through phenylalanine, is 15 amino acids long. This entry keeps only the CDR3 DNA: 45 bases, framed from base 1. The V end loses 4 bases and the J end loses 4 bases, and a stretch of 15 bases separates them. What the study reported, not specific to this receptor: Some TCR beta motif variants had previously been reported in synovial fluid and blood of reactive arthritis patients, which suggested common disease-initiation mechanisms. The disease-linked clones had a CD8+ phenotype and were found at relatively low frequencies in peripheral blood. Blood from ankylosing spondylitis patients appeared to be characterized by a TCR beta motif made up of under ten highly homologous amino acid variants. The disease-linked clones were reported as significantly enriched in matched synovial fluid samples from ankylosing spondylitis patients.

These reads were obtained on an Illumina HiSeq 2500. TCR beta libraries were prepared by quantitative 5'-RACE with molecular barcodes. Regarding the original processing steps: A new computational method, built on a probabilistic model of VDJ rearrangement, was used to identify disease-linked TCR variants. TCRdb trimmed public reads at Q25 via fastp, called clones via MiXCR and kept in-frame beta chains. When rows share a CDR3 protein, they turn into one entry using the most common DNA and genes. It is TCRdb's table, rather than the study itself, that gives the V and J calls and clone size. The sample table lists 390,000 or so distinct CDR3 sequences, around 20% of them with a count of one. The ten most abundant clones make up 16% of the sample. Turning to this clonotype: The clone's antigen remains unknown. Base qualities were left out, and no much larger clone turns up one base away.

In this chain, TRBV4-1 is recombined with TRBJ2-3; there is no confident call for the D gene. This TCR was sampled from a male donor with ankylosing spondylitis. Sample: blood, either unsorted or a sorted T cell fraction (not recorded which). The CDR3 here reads CASSPRAYGADTQYF. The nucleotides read TGCGCCAGCAGCCCCCGGGCCTATGGCGCAGATACGCAGTATTTT.